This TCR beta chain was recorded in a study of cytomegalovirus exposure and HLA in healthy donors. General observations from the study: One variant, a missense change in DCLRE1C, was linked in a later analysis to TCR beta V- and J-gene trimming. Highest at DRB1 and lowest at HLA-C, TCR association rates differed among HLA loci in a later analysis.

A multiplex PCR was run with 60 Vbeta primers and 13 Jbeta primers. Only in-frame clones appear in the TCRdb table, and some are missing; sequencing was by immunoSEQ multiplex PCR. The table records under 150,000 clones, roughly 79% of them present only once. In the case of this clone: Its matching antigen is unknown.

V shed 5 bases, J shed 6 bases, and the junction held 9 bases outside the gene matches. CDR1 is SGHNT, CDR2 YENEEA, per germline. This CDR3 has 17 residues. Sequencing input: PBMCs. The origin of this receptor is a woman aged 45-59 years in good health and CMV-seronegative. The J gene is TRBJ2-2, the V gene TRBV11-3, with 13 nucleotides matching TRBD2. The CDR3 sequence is CASSQPRTSGRAGELFF. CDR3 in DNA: TGTGCCAGCAGCCAACCCCGAACTAGCGGGAGGGCCGGGGAGCTGTTTTTT. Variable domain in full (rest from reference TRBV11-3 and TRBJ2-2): EAGVVQSPRYKIIEKKQPVAFWCNPISGHNTLYWYLQNLGQGPELLIRYENEEAVDDSQLPKDRFSAERLKGVDSTLKIQPAELGDSAVYLCASSQPRTSGRAGELFFGEGSRLTVL.